The present T cell receptor (beta chain) was sequenced within a study of CD8 T cells in Susac syndrome. CD8+ and CD4+ T cells circulating in blood were sequenced for TCR beta. Through negative isolation, CD4+ and CD8+ T cells were obtained, while TEMRA cells were enriched using FACS. Germline loops: CDR1 LGHDT, CDR2 YNNKEL (reference sequence). After removal of 4 bases from V and 4 bases from J, the junction contained 6 bases not matched to a gene. The CDR3 contains 14 residues. With random hexamers, reverse transcription was performed on about 0.45 to 1 ug of RNA. Coverage of TCR beta CDR3 amplification by immunoSEQ multiplex PCR extended to 54 Vbeta and 13 Jbeta. MiXCR, run by TCRdb on the immunoSEQ multiplex PCR reads, gives a single entry per CDR3 protein. The table includes 120,000 or so distinct CDR3 sequences, about 94% detected once.

Sequenced material: CD4+ T cells from PBMCs. The J gene is TRBJ1-1, the V gene TRBV3-1; 7 nucleotides line up with TRBD1. The sequence was collected from a human donor with multiple sclerosis. The CDR3 bases are TGTGCCAGCAGCCTAGGACAGGCTCGCACTGAAGCTTTCTTT. The encoded protein is CASSLGQARTEAFF.